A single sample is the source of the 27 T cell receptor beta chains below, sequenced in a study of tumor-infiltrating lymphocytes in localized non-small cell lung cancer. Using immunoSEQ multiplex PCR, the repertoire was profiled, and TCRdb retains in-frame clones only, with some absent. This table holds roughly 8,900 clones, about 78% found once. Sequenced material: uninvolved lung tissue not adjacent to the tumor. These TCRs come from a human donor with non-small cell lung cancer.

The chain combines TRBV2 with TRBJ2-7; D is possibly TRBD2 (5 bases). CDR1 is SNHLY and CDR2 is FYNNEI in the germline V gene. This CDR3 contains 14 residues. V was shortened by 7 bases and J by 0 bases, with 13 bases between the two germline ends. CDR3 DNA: TGTGCCAGCAAAGCCCGGGGTGACTCCTACGAGCAGTACTTC. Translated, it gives CASKARGDSYEQYF. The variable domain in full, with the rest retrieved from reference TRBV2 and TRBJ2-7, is EPEVTQTPSHQVTQMGQEVILRCVPISNHLYFYWYRQILGQKVEFLVSFYNNEISEKSEIFDDQFSVERPDGSNFTLKIRSTKLEDSAMYFCASKARGDSYEQYFGPGTRLTVT.

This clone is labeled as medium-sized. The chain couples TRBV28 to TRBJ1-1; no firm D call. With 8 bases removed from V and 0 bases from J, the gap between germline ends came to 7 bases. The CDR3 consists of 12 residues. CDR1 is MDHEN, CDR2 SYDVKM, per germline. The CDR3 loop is CASSNMNTEAFF. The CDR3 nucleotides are TGTGCCAGCTCTAATATGAACACTGAAGCTTTCTTT.

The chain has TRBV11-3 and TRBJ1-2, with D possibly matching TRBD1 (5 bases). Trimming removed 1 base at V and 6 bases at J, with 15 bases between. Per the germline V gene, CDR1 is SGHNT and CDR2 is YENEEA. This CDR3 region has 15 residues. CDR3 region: CASSLGGGARDGYTF. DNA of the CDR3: TGTGCCAGCAGCTTAGGGGGTGGGGCTCGAGATGGCTACACCTTC.

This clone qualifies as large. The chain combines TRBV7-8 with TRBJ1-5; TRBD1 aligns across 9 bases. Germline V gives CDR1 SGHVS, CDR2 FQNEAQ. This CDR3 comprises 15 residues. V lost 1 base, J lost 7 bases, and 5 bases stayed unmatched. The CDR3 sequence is CASSLDRGPGQPQHF. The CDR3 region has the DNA TGTGCCAGCAGCTTAGACAGGGGGCCGGGGCAGCCCCAGCATTTT.

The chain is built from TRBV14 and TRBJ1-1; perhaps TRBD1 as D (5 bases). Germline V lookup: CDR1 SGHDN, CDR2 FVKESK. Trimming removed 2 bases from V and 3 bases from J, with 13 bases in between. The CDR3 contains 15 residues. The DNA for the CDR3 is TGTGCCAGCAGCCAACATCCAGGGAGTCACACTGAAGCTTTCTTT. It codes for CASSQHPGSHTEAFF.

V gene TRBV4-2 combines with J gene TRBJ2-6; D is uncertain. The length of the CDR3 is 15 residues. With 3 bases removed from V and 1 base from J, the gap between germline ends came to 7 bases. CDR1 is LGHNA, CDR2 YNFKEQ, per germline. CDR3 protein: CASSHPRSGANVLTF. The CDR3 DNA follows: TGTGCCAGCAGCCACCCGAGGTCTGGGGCCAACGTCCTGACTTTC.

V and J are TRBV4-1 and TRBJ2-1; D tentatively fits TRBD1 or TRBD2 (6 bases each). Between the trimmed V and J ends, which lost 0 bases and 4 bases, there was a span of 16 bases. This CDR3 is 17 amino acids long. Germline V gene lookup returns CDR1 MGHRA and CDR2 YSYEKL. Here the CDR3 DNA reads TGCGCCAGCAGCCAAGAATCCCTCCGGGGGCTATACAATGAGCAGTTCTTC. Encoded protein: CASSQESLRGLYNEQFF.

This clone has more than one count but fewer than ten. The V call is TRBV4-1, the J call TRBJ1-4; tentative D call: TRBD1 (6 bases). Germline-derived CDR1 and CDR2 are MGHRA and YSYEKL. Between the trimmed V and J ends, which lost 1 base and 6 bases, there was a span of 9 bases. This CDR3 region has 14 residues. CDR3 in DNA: TGCGCCAGCAGCCAAGGAAGGGGGGATGAAAAACTGTTTTTT. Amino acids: CASSQGRGDEKLFF.

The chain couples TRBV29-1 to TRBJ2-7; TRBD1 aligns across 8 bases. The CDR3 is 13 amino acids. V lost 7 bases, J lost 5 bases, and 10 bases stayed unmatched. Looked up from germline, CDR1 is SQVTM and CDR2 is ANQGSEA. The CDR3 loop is CSARDRGGHEQYF. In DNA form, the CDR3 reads TGCAGCGCCCGAGACAGGGGTGGACACGAGCAGTACTTC.

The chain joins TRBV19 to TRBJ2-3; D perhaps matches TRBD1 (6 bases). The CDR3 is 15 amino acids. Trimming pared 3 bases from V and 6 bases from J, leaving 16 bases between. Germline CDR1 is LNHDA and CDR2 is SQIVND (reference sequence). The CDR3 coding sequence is TGTGCCAGTAGTATCCAACAGGGTTTATCCGATACGCAGTATTTT. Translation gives CASSIQQGLSDTQYF.

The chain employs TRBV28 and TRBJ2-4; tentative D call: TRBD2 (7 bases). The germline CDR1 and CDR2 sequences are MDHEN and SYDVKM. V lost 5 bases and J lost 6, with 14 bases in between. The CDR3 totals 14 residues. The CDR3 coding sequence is TGTGCCAGCAGTCTCGAGGGGGGGGGAAACATTCAGTACTTC. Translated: CASSLEGGGNIQYF.

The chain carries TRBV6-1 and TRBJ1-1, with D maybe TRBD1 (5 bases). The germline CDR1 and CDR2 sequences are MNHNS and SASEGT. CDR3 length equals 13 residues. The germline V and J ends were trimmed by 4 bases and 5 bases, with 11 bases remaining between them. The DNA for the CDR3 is TGTGCCAGCAGTGCCACGACAGAGACTGAAGCTTTCTTT. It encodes CASSATTETEAFF.

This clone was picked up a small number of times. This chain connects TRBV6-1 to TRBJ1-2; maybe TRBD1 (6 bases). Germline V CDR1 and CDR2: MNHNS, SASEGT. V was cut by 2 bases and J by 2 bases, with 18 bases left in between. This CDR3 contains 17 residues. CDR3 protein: CASSELKGKDRNYGYTF. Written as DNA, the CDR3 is TGTGCCAGCAGTGAATTAAAGGGGAAGGACAGAAACTATGGCTACACCTTC.

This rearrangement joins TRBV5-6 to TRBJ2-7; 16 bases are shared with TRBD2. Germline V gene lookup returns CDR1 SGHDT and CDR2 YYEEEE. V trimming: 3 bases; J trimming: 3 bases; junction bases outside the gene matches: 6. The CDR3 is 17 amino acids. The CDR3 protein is CASSSPGLAGGLYEQYF. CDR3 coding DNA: TGTGCCAGCAGCTCTCCGGGACTAGCGGGGGGGCTCTACGAGCAGTACTTC.

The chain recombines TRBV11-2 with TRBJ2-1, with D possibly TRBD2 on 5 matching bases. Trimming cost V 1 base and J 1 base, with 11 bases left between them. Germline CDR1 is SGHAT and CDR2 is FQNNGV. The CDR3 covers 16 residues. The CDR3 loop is CASSLGAGPSYNEQFF. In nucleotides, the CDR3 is TGTGCCAGCAGCTTAGGGGCGGGTCCATCCTACAATGAGCAGTTCTTC.

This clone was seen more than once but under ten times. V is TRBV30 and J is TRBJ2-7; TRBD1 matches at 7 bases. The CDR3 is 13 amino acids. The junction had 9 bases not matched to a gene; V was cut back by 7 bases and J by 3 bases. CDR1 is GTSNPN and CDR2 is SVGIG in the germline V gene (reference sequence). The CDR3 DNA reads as TGTGCCTCTTACAGGGGCGCGGGCTACGAGCAGTACTTC. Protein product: CASYRGAGYEQYF.

CDR3 protein: CASSYSPRTGNTEAFF. The DNA of the CDR3 is TGTGCCAGCAGTTACTCGCCCAGGACGGGGAACACTGAAGCTTTCTTT. The chain has TRBV6-5 and TRBJ1-1; D gene ambiguous. The germline CDR1 and CDR2 sequences are MNHEY and SVGAGI. Trimming took 0 bases from V and 1 from J, leaving 12 bases between them. CDR3 size: 16 residues.

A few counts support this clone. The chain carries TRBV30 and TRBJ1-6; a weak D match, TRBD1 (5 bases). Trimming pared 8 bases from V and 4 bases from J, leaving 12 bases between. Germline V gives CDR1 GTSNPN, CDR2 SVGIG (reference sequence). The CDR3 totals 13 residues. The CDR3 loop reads CAGTGEYNSPLHF. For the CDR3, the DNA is TGTGCCGGTACGGGGGAGTATAATTCACCCCTCCACTTT.

CDR3 residues: CASSLGSGNTIYF. The CDR3 DNA reads TGTGCCAGCAGCTTGGGCTCTGGAAACACCATATATTTT. The chain couples TRBV7-8 to TRBJ1-3, with D hard to call. This CDR3 has 13 amino acids. The V end was cut by 3 bases, the J end by 0 bases, with 3 bases between. Germline V gene sequence: CDR1 SGHVS, CDR2 FQNEAQ.

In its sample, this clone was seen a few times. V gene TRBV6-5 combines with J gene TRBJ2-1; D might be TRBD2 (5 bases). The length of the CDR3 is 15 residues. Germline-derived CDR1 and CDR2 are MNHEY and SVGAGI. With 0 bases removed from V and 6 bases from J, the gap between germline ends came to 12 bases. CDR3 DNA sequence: TGTGCCAGCAGTTACTCGTTTACTAGAGGCAATGAGCAGTTCTTC. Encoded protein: CASSYSFTRGNEQFF.

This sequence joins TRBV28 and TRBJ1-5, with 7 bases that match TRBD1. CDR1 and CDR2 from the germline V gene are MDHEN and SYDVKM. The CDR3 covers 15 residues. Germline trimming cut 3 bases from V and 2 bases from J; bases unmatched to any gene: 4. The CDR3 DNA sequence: TGTGCCAGCAGTTTTGACAGGGTTGGCAATCAGCCCCAGCATTTT. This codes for CASSFDRVGNQPQHF.

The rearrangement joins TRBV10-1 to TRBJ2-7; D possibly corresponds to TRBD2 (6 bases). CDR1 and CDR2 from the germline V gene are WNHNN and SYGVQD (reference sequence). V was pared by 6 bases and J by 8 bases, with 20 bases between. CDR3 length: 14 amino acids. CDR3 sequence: CASSPGGSAQQQYF. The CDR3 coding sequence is TGCGCCAGCAGCCCCGGAGGGTCGGCTCAACAGCAGTACTTC.

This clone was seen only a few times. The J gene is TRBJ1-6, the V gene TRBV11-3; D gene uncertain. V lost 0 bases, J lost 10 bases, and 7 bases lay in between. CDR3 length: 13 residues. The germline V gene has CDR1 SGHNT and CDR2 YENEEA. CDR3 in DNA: TGTGCCAGCAGCTTAGAGGTTCTGTCACCCCTCCACTTT. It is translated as CASSLEVLSPLHF. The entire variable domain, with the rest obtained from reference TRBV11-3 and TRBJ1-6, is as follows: EAGVVQSPRYKIIEKKQPVAFWCNPISGHNTLYWYLQNLGQGPELLIRYENEEAVDDSQLPKDRFSAERLKGVDSTLKIQPAELGDSAVYLCASSLEVLSPLHFGNGTRLTVT.

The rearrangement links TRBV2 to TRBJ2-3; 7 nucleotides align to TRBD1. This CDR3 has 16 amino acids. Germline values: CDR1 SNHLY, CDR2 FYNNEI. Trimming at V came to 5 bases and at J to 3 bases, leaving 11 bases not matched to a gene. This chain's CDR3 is CASSSPYRGRTDTQYF. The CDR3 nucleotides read TGTGCCAGCAGTTCACCCTACAGGGGACGTACAGATACGCAGTATTTT.

This CDR3 is CASSSDGSSGNTIYF. CDR3 nucleotide sequence: TGCGCCAGCAGCTCGGACGGTAGCTCTGGAAACACCATATATTTT. The J gene is TRBJ1-3, the V gene TRBV5-1; D is unresolved. This CDR3 contains 15 residues. V was pared by 3 bases and J by 0 bases, with 10 bases between. Germline CDR1 reads SGHRS; CDR2 reads YFSETQ.

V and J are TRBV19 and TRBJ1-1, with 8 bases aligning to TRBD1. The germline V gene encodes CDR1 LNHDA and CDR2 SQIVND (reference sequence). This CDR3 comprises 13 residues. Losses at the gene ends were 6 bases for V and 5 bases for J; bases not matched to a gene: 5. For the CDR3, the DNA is TGTGCCAGTAGGGTTACAGGGGGGACTGAAGCTTTCTTT. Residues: CASRVTGGTEAFF.

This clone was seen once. CDR3 residues: CASSWMGQGRYEQYF. CDR3 in DNA: TGTGCCAGCAGTTGGATGGGACAGGGACGCTACGAGCAGTACTTC. The chain links TRBV6-5 to TRBJ2-7; 9 bases are a match to TRBD1. V gave up 4 bases and J gave up 3 bases; unmatched junction bases: 7. CDR1 and CDR2 (germline): MNHEY, SVGAGI. This CDR3 has 15 amino acids.